The text below deals with one T cell receptor (beta chain). The data are from a study of technical replicates of blood from a few donors. TCRdb keeps only in-frame clones here, not all; method: immunoSEQ multiplex PCR. The sample has fewer than 60,000 clones; 90% to 95% are singletons. This sequence was found in a human donor in good health. Some clones in this sample may be carry-over from other donors' samples. Material: PBMCs.

The DNA for the CDR3 is TGTGCCAGCAGCACAGGGACATATAGCAATCAGCCCCAGCATTTT. The encoded protein is CASSTGTYSNQPQHF. The chain joins TRBV21-1 to TRBJ1-5; the D call TRBD1 from the table was never checked on the DNA. TRBV21-1 represents a pseudogene. The CDR3 covers 15 residues.